The next 21 T cell receptor beta chains were all read from a single sample in a study of beta chain features in type 1 diabetes. General observations from the study: In every one of the four CD4+ subsets, TCRB CDR3s were moderately but significantly shorter in Type 1 diabetes patients.

Isolated RNA was reverse transcribed in full, so expressed TCRB transcripts were sequenced. The data were produced by immunoSEQ multiplex PCR, yet TCRdb's version contains in-frame clones alone and is incomplete. The sample shows 12,000 to 15,000 clones, approximately 68% of them seen only once. Their antigen targets remain unknown. Sequences were obtained from stem cell memory CD4+ T cells from blood. The receptors here all came from a woman aged 18-29 years with type 1 diabetes.

The CDR3 region is CASSRQGWPDTQYF. CDR3 sequence (DNA): TGTGCCAGTAGTAGACAGGGTTGGCCAGATACGCAGTATTTT. J is TRBJ2-3 and V is TRBV19; 7 nucleotides line up with TRBD1. From germline, CDR1 is LNHDA and CDR2 SQIVND (reference sequence). The CDR3 runs to 14 residues. The V gene end was trimmed by 4 bases and the J gene end by 4 bases; junction bases not matched to a gene: 5.

The chain joins TRBV11-2 to TRBJ2-7; no firm D call. Germline-derived CDR1 and CDR2 are SGHAT and FQNNGV. This CDR3 is 12 amino acids long. Trimming shortened V by 3 bases and J by 5 bases, and 8 bases separated the two germline ends. Written as DNA, the CDR3 is TGTGCCAGCAGCTTGATCGAGGACGAGCAGTACTTC. Its translation is CASSLIEDEQYF.

This clone was picked up a small number of times. The chain carries TRBV18 and TRBJ1-2; no firm D call. Germline lookup yields CDR1 KGHSH and CDR2 LQKENI. The V gene lost 6 bases and the J gene lost 2 bases, with 13 bases spanning the gap. CDR3 size: 14 residues. CDR3 sequence: CASSVELRNYGYTF. In DNA form, the CDR3 reads TGTGCCAGCTCGGTCGAGTTGAGGAACTATGGCTACACCTTC.

J is TRBJ1-1 and V is TRBV28; no firm D call. The CDR3 covers 12 residues. With 3 bases removed from V and 3 bases from J, the gap between germline ends came to 5 bases. The germline V gene encodes CDR1 MDHEN and CDR2 SYDVKM. In nucleotides, the CDR3 is TGTGCCAGCAGTTTTTCTCACACTGAAGCTTTCTTT. Translating gives CASSFSHTEAFF. The entire variable domain, with the rest obtained from reference TRBV28 and TRBJ1-1, is as follows: DVKVTQSSRYLVKRTGEKVFLECVQDMDHENMFWYRQDPGLGLRLIYFSYDVKMKEKGDIPEGYSVSREKKERFSLILESASTNQTSMYLCASSFSHTEAFFGQGTRLTVV.

The sample holds one count of this clone. The chain couples TRBV30 to TRBJ1-2; D is undetermined. Trimming took 4 bases from V and 2 from J, leaving 5 bases between them. The germline V gene encodes CDR1 GTSNPN and CDR2 SVGIG (reference sequence). The length of the CDR3 is 11 residues. The CDR3 bases are TGTGCCTGGACAGAAAACTATGGCTACACCTTC. This codes for CAWTENYGYTF.

The chain links TRBV28 to TRBJ2-1; D is undetermined. Trimming took 7 bases from V and 0 from J, leaving 19 bases between them. Germline V CDR1 and CDR2: MDHEN, SYDVKM. The CDR3 has 17 residues. Here the CDR3 reads CASTVHPARSSYNEQFF. In DNA form, the CDR3 reads TGTGCCAGCACCGTACATCCAGCCCGGAGCTCCTACAATGAGCAGTTCTTC. The full variable domain, with the rest looked up from reference TRBV28 and TRBJ2-1, is DVKVTQSSRYLVKRTGEKVFLECVQDMDHENMFWYRQDPGLGLRLIYFSYDVKMKEKGDIPEGYSVSREKKERFSLILESASTNQTSMYLCASTVHPARSSYNEQFFGPGTRLTVL.

The gene calls are TRBV19 and TRBJ2-3; D is possibly TRBD2 (6 bases). CDR3 size: 14 residues. V shed 3 bases and J shed 2 bases, with 9 bases lying between them. The germline gives CDR1 LNHDA, CDR2 SQIVND (reference sequence). CDR3: CASSIGGTTDTQYF. CDR3 DNA: TGTGCCAGTAGTATTGGAGGGACCACAGATACGCAGTATTTT.

The rearrangement uses TRBV7-3 and TRBJ1-1; no reliable D call. The CDR3 runs 13 residues. Germline V CDR1 and CDR2: SGHTA, FQGTGA. The V and J ends lost 5 bases and 0 bases respectively, with 7 bases between them. CDR3 protein: CASSREMNTEAFF. The CDR3 DNA sequence: TGTGCCAGCAGCCGCGAAATGAACACTGAAGCTTTCTTT.

The genes are TRBV7-9 and TRBJ2-5, with 9 bases lining up with TRBD2. The length of the CDR3 is 16 residues. V shed 2 bases and J 9 bases; nucleotides not matched to a gene: 13. Germline CDR1 reads SEHNR; CDR2 reads FQNEAQ (reference sequence). CDR3 amino acids: CASSLMVTSGGPAQYF. CDR3 nucleotide sequence: TGTGCCAGCAGCTTAATGGTAACGAGCGGGGGGCCCGCCCAGTACTTC.

The chain employs TRBV25-1 and TRBJ2-7; D perhaps matches TRBD1 (6 bases). Trimming removed 6 bases at V and 4 bases at J, with 16 bases between. Germline values: CDR1 MGHDK, CDR2 SYGVNS. The CDR3 length is 14 residues. The CDR3 reads CASRGAGAGYEQYF. In DNA form, the CDR3 reads TGTGCCAGCAGGGGGGCAGGGGCTGGGTACGAGCAGTACTTC.

The V call is TRBV29-1, the J call TRBJ2-7, with D tentatively TRBD2 (6 bases). The germline V gene encodes CDR1 SQVTM and CDR2 ANQGSEA. V was trimmed by 7 bases and J by 3 bases, leaving 10 bases between them. The CDR3 spans 11 residues. CDR3 nucleotides: TGCAGCGGGACTACCAACTACGAGCAGTACTTC. This encodes CSGTTNYEQYF.

The V call is TRBV4-3, the J call TRBJ1-2; D unresolved. The V end was cut by 0 bases, the J end by 6 bases, with 11 bases between. The CDR3 runs to 14 residues. The germline V gene encodes CDR1 LGHNA and CDR2 YSLEER. The CDR3: CASSQEMRAHGYTF. The CDR3 DNA reads as TGCGCCAGCAGCCAAGAAATGAGGGCCCATGGCTACACCTTC.

V gene TRBV10-2 combines with J gene TRBJ2-5; tentative D call: TRBD2 (6 bases). CDR3 size: 16 residues. V lost 6 bases to trimming and J lost 2 bases, with 19 bases between them. The germline V gene encodes CDR1 WSHSY and CDR2 SAAADI. The CDR3 DNA reads as TGCGCCAGCAGCTCCCAGGACACGGGGAGGCAAGAGACCCAGTACTTC. It yields the protein CASSSQDTGRQETQYF.

About this clone: The germline gene is not matched at one end of the junction; a read error may be the cause. The chain couples TRBV28 to TRBJ2-7, with D possibly being TRBD1 (6 bases). This CDR3 is 14 amino acids long. Germline CDR1 MDHEN, CDR2 SYDVKM. CDR3: CASSGRGTPNLPHF. The CDR3 nucleotides are TGTGCCAGCAGTGGGCGAGGGACACCGAATTTACCCCACTTC.

The rearrangement links TRBV14 to TRBJ2-1; D is unclear. Trimming cost V 0 bases and J 1 base, with 13 bases left between them. CDR3 length equals 17 residues. Germline V gives CDR1 SGHDN, CDR2 FVKESK. This chain's CDR3 is CASSQDEARRSYNEQFF. The CDR3, as DNA: TGTGCCAGCAGCCAAGATGAGGCGCGTAGGTCCTACAATGAGCAGTTCTTC.

DNA for the CDR3: TGTGCCAGCAGCTTAACCGGGGGGGCTAGCTCGAATGAAGCTTTCTTT. This sequence encodes CASSLTGGASSNEAFF. The V call is TRBV7-3, the J call TRBJ1-1; D might be TRBD1 (6 bases). Germline CDR1 reads SGHTA; CDR2 reads FQGTGA. V was pared by 0 bases and J by 7 bases, with 18 bases between. The CDR3 has 16 amino acids.

The chain joins TRBV5-6 to TRBJ2-3; a possible D gene is TRBD1 (5 bases). Germline-derived CDR1 and CDR2 are SGHDT and YYEEEE. V gave up 0 bases and J gave up 5 bases, with 10 bases separating them. The CDR3 runs 14 residues. The CDR3 region has the DNA TGTGCCAGCAGCTTGGCTGGGGCAGGAGATACGCAGTATTTT. Encoded protein: CASSLAGAGDTQYF.

This clone was recorded a few times. This sequence joins TRBV18 and TRBJ1-2; TRBD1 aligns across 7 bases. Germline V gene lookup returns CDR1 KGHSH and CDR2 LQKENI. This CDR3 region has 12 residues. J lost 6 bases, V lost 2 bases, and 0 bases had no gene match. CDR3 bases: TGTGCCAGCTCACCAGACAGGGATGGCTACACCTTC. Its translation is CASSPDRDGYTF.

This rearrangement joins TRBV27 to TRBJ2-2; no firm D call. Trimming removed 0 bases at V and 4 bases at J, with 9 bases between. The CDR3 has 15 amino acids. Germline values: CDR1 MNHEY, CDR2 SMNVEV (reference sequence). This CDR3 reads CASSLSAQITGELFF. The CDR3 DNA is TGTGCCAGCAGTTTATCAGCACAGATCACCGGGGAGCTGTTTTTT.

This chain uses TRBV28 with TRBJ2-2; TRBD1 agrees at 10 bases. V gave up 9 bases and J gave up 3 bases; unmatched junction bases: 1. CDR3 length: 13 residues. Germline loops: CDR1 MDHEN, CDR2 SYDVKM. The CDR3 nucleotides are TGTGCCAGTGGACAGGGGGACACCGGGGAGCTGTTTTTT. Translated, it gives CASGQGDTGELFF.

The rearrangement joins TRBV11-2 to TRBJ2-3; D possibly corresponds to TRBD2 (6 bases). From germline, CDR1 is SGHAT and CDR2 FQNNGV. V shed 8 bases and J shed 4 bases, with 13 bases lying between them. This CDR3 has 13 residues. For the CDR3, the DNA is TGTGCCAGCGGAAGGTGGGGGGCAGATACGCAGTATTTT. It translates to CASGRWGADTQYF.